This T cell receptor (beta chain) was captured by sequencing in a study of tumour-infiltrating T cells in Burkitt lymphoma. Study summary: Survival, overall and progression-free, tracked with productive clonality.

The protocol was immunoSEQ multiplex PCR, while the TCRdb copy is restricted to in-frame clones and leaves out a portion. The repertoire holds 3,500 to 4,500 clones, 80% to 90% seen once, with roughly an eighth in the top ten. There are 14 residues in the CDR3. The chain couples TRBV12-2 to TRBJ1-6; the table names TRBD1, a call not compared with the DNA. TRBV12-2 is labeled a pseudogene. The material sequenced was tumor tissue. The TCR was taken from a human donor with diffuse large B-cell lymphoma. Some clones in this sample may be carry-over from other donors' samples. The CDR3 loop is CASRSGQYNSPLHF. Here the CDR3 DNA reads TGTGCAAGTCGCTCGGGACAGTATAATTCACCCCTCCACTTT.